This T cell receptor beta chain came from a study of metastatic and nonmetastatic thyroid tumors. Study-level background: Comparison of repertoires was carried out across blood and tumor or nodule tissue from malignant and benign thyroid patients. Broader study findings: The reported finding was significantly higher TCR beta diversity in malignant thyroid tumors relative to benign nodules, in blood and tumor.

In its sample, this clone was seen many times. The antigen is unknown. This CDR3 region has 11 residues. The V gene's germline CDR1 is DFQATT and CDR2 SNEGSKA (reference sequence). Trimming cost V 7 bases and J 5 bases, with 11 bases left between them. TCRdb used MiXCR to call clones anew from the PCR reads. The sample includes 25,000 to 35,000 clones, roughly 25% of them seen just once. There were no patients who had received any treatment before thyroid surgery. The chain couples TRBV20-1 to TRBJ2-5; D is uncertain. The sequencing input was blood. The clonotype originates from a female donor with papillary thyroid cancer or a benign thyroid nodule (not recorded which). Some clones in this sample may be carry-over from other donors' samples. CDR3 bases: TGCAGTGGGGGTTTGAGGGAGACCCAGTACTTC. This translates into CSGGLRETQYF.